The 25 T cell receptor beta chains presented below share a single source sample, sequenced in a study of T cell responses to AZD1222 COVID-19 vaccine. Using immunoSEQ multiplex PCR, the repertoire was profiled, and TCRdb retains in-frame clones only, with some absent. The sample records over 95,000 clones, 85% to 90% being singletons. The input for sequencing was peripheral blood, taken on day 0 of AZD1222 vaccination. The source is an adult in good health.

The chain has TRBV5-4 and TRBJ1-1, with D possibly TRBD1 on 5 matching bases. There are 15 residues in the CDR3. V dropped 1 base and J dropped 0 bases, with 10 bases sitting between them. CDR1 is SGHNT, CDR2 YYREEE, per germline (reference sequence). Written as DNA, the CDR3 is TGTGCCAGCAGCTTGCAGCCGGGGGTGAACACTGAAGCTTTCTTT. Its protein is CASSLQPGVNTEAFF.

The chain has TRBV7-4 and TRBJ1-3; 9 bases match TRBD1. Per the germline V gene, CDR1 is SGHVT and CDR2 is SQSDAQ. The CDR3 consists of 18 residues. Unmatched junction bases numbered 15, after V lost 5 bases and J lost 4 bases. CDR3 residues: CASSPRDREALGGNTIYF. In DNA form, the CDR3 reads TGTGCCAGCAGCCCTCGGGACAGGGAGGCCTTGGGGGGAAACACCATATATTTT.

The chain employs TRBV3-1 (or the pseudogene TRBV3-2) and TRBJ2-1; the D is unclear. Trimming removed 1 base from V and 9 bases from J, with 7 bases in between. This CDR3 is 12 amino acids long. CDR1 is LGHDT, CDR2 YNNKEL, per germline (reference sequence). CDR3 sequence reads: CASSQGVVEQFF. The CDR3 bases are TGTGCCAGCAGCCAAGGGGTAGTTGAGCAGTTCTTC.

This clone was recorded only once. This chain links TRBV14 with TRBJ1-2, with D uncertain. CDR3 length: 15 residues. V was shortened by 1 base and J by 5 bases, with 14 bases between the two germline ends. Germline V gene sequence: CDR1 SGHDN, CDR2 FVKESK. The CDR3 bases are TGTGCCAGCAGCCAAGGGATTAAGGACCGATATGGCTACACCTTC. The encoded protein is CASSQGIKDRYGYTF.

CDR3 in DNA: TGTGCCAGCAGTGGACAGGGGGCGACTGAAGCTTTCTTT. Translated: CASSGQGATEAFF. J is TRBJ1-1 and V is TRBV25-1; the match to TRBD1 covers 10 bases. The trim removed 4 bases at V and 5 bases at J, leaving 1 base unmatched. Germline CDR1 is MGHDK and CDR2 is SYGVNS. The CDR3 sequence is 13 residues long. Using reference TRBV25-1 and TRBJ1-1 for the parts outside the CDR3, the full variable domain is EADIYQTPRYLVIGTGKKITLECSQTMGHDKMYWYQQDPGMELHLIHYSYGVNSTEKGDLSSESTVSRIRTEHFPLTLESARPSHTSQYLCASSGQGATEAFFGQGTRLTVV.

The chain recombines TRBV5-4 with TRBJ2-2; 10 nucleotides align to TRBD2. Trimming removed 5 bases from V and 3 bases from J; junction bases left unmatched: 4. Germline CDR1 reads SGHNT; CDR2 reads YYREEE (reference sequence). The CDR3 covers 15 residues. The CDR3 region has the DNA TGTGCCAGCAGTTCCAGCGGGAGGGACACCGGGGAGCTGTTTTTT. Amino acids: CASSSSGRDTGELFF.

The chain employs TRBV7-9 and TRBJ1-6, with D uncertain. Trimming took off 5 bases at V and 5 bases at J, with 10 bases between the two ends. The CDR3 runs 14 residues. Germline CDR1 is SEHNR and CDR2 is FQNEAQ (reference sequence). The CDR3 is CASSRTSDNSPLHF. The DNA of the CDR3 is TGTGCCAGCAGCCGGACGTCCGATAATTCACCCCTCCACTTT.

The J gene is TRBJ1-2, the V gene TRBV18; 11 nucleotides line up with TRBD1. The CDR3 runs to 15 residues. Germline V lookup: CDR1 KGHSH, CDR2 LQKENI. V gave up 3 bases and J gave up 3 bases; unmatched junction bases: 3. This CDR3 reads CASSPGQGADYGYTF. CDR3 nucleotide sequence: TGTGCCAGCTCACCCGGACAGGGGGCAGACTATGGCTACACCTTC.

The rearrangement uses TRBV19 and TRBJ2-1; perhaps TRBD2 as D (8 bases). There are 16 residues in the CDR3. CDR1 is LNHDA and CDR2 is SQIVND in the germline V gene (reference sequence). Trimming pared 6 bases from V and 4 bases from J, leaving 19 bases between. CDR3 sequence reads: CASSRGAGGQYNEQFF. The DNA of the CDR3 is TGTGCCAGTAGCAGGGGGGCGGGAGGCCAGTACAATGAGCAGTTCTTC. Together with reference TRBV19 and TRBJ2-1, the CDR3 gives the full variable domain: DGGITQSPKYLFRKEGQNVTLSCEQNLNHDAMYWYRQDPGQGLRLIYYSQIVNDFQKGDIAEGYSVSREKKESFPLTVTSAQKNPTAFYLCASSRGAGGQYNEQFFGPGTRLTVL.

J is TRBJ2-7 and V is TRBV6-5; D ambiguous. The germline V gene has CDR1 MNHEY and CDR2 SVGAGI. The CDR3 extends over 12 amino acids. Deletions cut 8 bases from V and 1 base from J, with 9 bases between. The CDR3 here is CASDKTSYEQYF. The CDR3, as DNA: TGTGCCAGCGATAAAACTTCCTACGAGCAGTACTTC.

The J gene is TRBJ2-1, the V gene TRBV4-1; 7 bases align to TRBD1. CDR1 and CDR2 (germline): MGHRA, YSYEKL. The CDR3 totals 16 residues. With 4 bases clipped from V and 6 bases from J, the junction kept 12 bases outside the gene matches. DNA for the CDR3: TGCGCCAGCAGCCTGCAACAGGGGCGAGTAATCAATGAGCAGTTCTTC. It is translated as CASSLQQGRVINEQFF.

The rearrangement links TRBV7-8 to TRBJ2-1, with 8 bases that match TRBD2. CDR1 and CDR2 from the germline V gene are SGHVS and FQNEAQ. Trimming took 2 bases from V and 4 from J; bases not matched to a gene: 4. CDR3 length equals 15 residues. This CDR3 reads CASSLSSGAYNEQFF. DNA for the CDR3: TGTGCCAGCAGCTTAAGTAGCGGGGCATACAATGAGCAGTTCTTC.

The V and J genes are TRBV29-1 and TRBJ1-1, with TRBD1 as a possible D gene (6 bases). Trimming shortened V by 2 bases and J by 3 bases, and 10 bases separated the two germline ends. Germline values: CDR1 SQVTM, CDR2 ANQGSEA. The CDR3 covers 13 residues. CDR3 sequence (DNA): TGCAGCGTTGAAATACAGGGTGACACTGAAGCTTTCTTT. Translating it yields CSVEIQGDTEAFF. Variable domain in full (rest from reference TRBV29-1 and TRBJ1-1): SAVISQKPSRDICQRGTSLTIQCQVDSQVTMMFWYRQQPGQSLTLIATANQGSEATYESGFVIDKFPISRPNLTFSTLTVSNMSPEDSSIYLCSVEIQGDTEAFFGQGTRLTVV.

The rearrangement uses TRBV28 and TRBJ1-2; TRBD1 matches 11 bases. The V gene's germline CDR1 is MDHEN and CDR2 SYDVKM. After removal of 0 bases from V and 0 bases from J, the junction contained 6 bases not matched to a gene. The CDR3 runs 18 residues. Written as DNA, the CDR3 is TGTGCCAGCAGTTTATGGATAGGACAGGGGGCCCCTAACTATGGCTACACCTTC. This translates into CASSLWIGQGAPNYGYTF.

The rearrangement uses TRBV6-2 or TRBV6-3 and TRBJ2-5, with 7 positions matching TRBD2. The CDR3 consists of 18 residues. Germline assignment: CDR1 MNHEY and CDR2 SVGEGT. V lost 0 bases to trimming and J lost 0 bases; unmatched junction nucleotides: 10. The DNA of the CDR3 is TGTGCCAGCAGTTACTCGAATCTTCTAGCGGAGGACCAAGAGACCCAGTACTTC. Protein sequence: CASSYSNLLAEDQETQYF.

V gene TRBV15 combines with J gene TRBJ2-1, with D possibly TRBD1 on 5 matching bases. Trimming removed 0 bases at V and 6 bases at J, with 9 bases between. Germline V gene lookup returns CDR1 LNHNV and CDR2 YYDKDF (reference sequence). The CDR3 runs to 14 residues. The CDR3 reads CATSRDPRGNEQFF. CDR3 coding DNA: TGTGCCACCAGCAGAGATCCAAGGGGCAATGAGCAGTTCTTC.

CDR3 amino acids: CATSDNSYNSPLHF. The DNA of the CDR3 is TGTGCCACCAGTGACAACTCCTATAATTCACCCCTCCACTTT. This chain joins TRBV24-1 and TRBJ1-6; D is unresolved. The CDR3 sequence is 14 residues long. The V end was cut by 4 bases, the J end by 0 bases, with 3 bases between. Germline-derived CDR1 and CDR2 are KGHDR and SFDVKD.

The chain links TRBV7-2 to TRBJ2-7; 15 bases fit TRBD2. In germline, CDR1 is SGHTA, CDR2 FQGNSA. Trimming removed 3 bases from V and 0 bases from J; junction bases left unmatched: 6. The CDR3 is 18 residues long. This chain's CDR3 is CASSFRTSGRAFSYEQYF. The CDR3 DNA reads TGTGCCAGCAGCTTTCGGACTAGCGGGAGGGCCTTCTCCTACGAGCAGTACTTC. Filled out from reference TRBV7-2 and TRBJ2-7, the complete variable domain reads GAGVSQSPSNKVTEKGKDVELRCDPISGHTALYWYRQSLGQGLEFLIYFQGNSAPDKSGLPSDRFSAERTGGSVSTLTIQRTQQEDSAVYLCASSFRTSGRAFSYEQYFGPGTRLTVT.

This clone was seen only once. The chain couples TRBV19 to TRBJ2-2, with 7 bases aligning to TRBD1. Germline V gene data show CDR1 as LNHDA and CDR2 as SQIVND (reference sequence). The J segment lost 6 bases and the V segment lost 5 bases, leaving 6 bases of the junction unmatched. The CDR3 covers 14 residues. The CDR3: CASSEGALSGELFF. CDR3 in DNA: TGTGCCAGTAGTGAGGGGGCTTTGTCCGGGGAGCTGTTTTTT.

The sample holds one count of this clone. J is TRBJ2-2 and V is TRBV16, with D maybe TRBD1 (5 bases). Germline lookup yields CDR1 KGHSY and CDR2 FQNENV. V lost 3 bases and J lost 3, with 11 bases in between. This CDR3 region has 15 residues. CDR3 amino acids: CASSHTDRYTGELFF. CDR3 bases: TGTGCCAGCAGCCATACAGACAGATACACCGGGGAGCTGTTTTTT.

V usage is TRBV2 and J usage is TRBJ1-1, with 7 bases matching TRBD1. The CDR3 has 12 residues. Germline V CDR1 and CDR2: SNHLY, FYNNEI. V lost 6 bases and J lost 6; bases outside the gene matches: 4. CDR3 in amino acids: CASSDDRAEAFF. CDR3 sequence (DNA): TGTGCCAGCAGCGATGACAGGGCTGAAGCTTTCTTT.

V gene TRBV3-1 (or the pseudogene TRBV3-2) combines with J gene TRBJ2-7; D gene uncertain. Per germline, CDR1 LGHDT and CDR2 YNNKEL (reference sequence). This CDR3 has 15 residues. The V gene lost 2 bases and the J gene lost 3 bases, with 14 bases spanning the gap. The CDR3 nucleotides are TGTGCCAGCAGCCAATATAGTACACCGGGCTACGAGCAGTACTTC. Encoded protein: CASSQYSTPGYEQYF.

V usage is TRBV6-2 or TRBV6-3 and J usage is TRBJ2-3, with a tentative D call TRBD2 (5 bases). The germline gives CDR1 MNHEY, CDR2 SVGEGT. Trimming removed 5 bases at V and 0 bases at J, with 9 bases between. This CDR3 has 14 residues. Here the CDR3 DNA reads TGTGCCAGCAGTGACTATTCTAGCACAGATACGCAGTATTTT. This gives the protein CASSDYSSTDTQYF.

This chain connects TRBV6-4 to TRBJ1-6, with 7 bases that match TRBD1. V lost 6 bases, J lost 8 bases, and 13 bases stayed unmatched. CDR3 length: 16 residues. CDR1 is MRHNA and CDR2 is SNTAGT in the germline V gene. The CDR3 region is CASRSEYDRVDSPLHF. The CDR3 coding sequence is TGTGCCAGCAGGTCGGAGTACGACAGGGTTGATTCACCCCTCCACTTT.

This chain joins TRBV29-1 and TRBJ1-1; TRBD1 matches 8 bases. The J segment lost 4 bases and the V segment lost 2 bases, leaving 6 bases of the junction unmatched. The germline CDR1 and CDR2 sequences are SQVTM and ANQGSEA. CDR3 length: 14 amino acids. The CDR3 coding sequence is TGCAGCGTTGAACAGGGGGCGCAGGGCACTGAAGCTTTCTTT. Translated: CSVEQGAQGTEAFF.